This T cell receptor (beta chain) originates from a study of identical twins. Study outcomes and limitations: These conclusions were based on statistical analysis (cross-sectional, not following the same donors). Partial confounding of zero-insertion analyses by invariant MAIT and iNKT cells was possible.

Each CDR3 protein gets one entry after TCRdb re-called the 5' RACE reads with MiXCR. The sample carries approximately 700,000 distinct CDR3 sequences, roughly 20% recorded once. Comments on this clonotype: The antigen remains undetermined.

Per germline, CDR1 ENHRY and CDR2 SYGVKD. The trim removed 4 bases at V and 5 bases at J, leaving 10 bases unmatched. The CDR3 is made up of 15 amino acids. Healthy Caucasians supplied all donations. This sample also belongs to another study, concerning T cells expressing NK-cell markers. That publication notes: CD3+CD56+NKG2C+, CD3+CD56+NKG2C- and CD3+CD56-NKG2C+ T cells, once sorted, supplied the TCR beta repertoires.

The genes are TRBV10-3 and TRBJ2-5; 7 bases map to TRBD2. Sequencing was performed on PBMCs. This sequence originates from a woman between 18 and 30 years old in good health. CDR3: CAISGLAGVLETQYF. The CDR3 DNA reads TGTGCCATCAGTGGACTTGCGGGGGTCCTGGAGACCCAGTACTTC.